This passage covers 30 T cell receptor beta chains from one sample sequenced in a study of neurological immune-mediated disorders. One entry per CDR3 protein, called by TCRdb with MiXCR from the 5' RACE reads. The table has 30,000 to 40,000 distinct CDR3 sequences, 3% to 4% seen once. Material: PBMCs. The receptors here all came from a man aged 25-45 years with multiple sclerosis.

This clonotype was seen many times. This chain links TRBV10-2 with TRBJ2-5, with D unresolved. The CDR3 covers 16 residues. Germline CDR1 WSHSY, CDR2 SAAADI. V lost 0 bases and J 4 bases, leaving 15 bases between the germline ends. The CDR3 sequence: CASSESAWLMGETQYF. The CDR3 coding sequence is TGCGCCAGCAGTGAGTCAGCTTGGCTGATGGGAGAGACCCAGTACTTC.

With respect to this clonotype: The missing conserved phenylalanine or tryptophan at the end of this CDR3 makes a read error likely. The CDR3 here is CASSQDPRGNYGYTN. The CDR3 DNA follows: TGCGCCAGCAGCCAAGATCCAAGGGGAAACTATGGCTACACCAAC. The rearrangement links TRBV4-1 to TRBJ1-2; perhaps TRBD1 as D (5 bases). Germline CDR1 is MGHRA and CDR2 is YSYEKL. V lost 0 bases, J lost 2 bases, and 10 bases lay in between. There are 15 residues in the CDR3.

Ten or more counts support this clonotype. The gene calls are TRBV10-3 and TRBJ1-1; TRBD1 aligns across 12 bases. The CDR3 loop spans 16 amino acids. Trimming at V came to 4 bases and at J to 5 bases, leaving 8 bases not matched to a gene. Germline CDR1 and CDR2: ENHRY and SYGVKD. The CDR3 protein is CAISAWGQGARTEAFF. The CDR3 nucleotides read TGTGCCATCAGTGCGTGGGGACAGGGGGCGAGAACTGAAGCTTTCTTT.

This clonotype was counted ten times or more. CDR3 in DNA: TGTGCCAGCAGCGTATCTGGGGCCAACGTCCTGACTTTC. Its protein product is CASSVSGANVLTF. The rearrangement uses TRBV9 and TRBJ2-6, with unresolved D. The germline V gene has CDR1 SGDLS and CDR2 YYNGEE. V was cut by 1 base and J by 1 base, with 0 bases left in between. The CDR3 spans 13 residues.

This chain links TRBV20-1 with TRBJ1-1; D gene ambiguous. Germline CDR1 DFQATT, CDR2 SNEGSKA (reference sequence). V lost 5 bases and J 4 bases, leaving 8 bases between the germline ends. This CDR3 has 11 residues. Here the CDR3 reads CSARTRTEAFF. The DNA for the CDR3 is TGCAGTGCTCGAACGCGCACTGAAGCTTTCTTT.

This clonotype was seen at least ten times. In DNA, the CDR3 is TGCAGTGCTAGCCTAGGCCACAATGAGCAGTTCTTC. The encoded protein is CSASLGHNEQFF. J is TRBJ2-1 and V is TRBV20-1; D uncertain. CDR1 and CDR2 (germline): DFQATT, SNEGSKA (reference sequence). V lost 3 bases, J lost 5 bases, and 8 bases lay in between. CDR3 size: 12 residues.

This clonotype has just a few counts. This chain joins TRBV7-8 and TRBJ1-2; a weak D match, TRBD1 (5 bases). Deletions cut 0 bases from V and 4 bases from J, with 9 bases between. Per the germline V gene, CDR1 is SGHVS and CDR2 is FQNEAQ. The CDR3 loop spans 14 amino acids. The CDR3 loop reads CASSLAPGSYGYTF. CDR3 DNA sequence: TGTGCCAGCAGCTTAGCGCCAGGGAGCTATGGCTACACCTTC. Full variable domain (missing parts from reference TRBV7-8 and TRBJ1-2): GAGVSQSPRYKVAKRGQDVALRCDPISGHVSLFWYQQALGQGPEFLTYFQNEAQLDKSGLPSDRFFAERPEGSVSTLKIQRTQQEDSAVYLCASSLAPGSYGYTFGSGTRLTVV.

This clonotype was observed at least ten times. The chain joins TRBV10-3 to TRBJ1-2; tentative D call: TRBD1 (5 bases). The CDR3 extends over 13 amino acids. Germline V CDR1 and CDR2: ENHRY, SYGVKD. Trimming cost V 3 bases and J 8 bases, with 13 bases left between them. The chain's CDR3 is CAISEGRVAGYTF. Written as DNA, the CDR3 is TGTGCCATCAGTGAAGGCAGGGTGGCCGGCTACACCTTC.

This clonotype was seen repeatedly, ten times or more. The gene calls are TRBV6-4 and TRBJ2-3; tentatively, D is TRBD2 (7 bases). V was trimmed by 3 bases and J by 2 bases, leaving 12 bases between them. CDR1 is MRHNA, CDR2 SNTAGT, per germline. The CDR3 has 15 amino acids. The CDR3 DNA reads as TGTGCCAGCAGTGAAGGGGGGGGGGCCACAGATACGCAGTATTTT. It yields the protein CASSEGGGATDTQYF.

This clonotype was seen at least ten times. This chain links TRBV12-3 or TRBV12-4 with TRBJ2-5; 9 bases agree with TRBD1. The CDR3 is 15 amino acids. The V segment lost 8 bases and the J segment 2 bases; nucleotides outside the gene matches: 9. The CDR3 nucleotides read TGTGCCAGCGGGACCGGGACAGGGAGACAAGAGACCCAGTACTTC. The encoded protein is CASGTGTGRQETQYF.

As regards this clonotype: No conserved phenylalanine or tryptophan is present at the end of the CDR3, so a read error is the likely explanation. The DNA is left out, because the CDR3 cannot be placed on it with certainty; the CDR3 is given as TCRdb lists it. V and J are TRBV7-2 and TRBJ1-5. The CDR3 is 15 residues long, counting both termini. The germline gives CDR1 SGHTA, CDR2 FQGNSA. This CDR3 is CASSLAPTFGQPQHY.

In this sample, this clonotype turned up many times. The CDR3 reads CASSEWRNTEAFF. CDR3 bases: TGTGCCAGCAGTGAATGGAGGAACACTGAAGCTTTCTTT. The genes are TRBV25-1 and TRBJ1-1, with D unclear. CDR1 and CDR2 from the germline V gene are MGHDK and SYGVNS. The CDR3 loop spans 13 amino acids. Deletions cut 1 base from V and 1 base from J, with 4 bases between.

This clonotype occurred a few times. The chain has TRBV5-1 and TRBJ1-2; TRBD1 matches 8 bases. V trimming: 2 bases; J trimming: 2 bases; junction bases outside the gene matches: 5. The CDR3 sequence is 15 residues long. The germline V gene has CDR1 SGHRS and CDR2 YFSETQ. The CDR3 spells CASSFLTGVNYGYTF. The CDR3 DNA is TGCGCCAGCAGCTTTTTGACAGGGGTCAACTATGGCTACACCTTC.

This clonotype was picked up many times. The CDR3 loop is CASSPPGQITEAFF. The CDR3 DNA sequence: TGCGCCAGCAGCCCCCCAGGTCAAATCACTGAAGCTTTCTTT. The chain recombines TRBV5-1 with TRBJ1-1; D uncertain. The CDR3 runs 14 residues. Germline-derived CDR1 and CDR2 are SGHRS and YFSETQ. With 4 bases removed from V and 4 bases from J, the gap between germline ends came to 14 bases.

This clonotype is judged medium-sized. The chain uses TRBV2 and TRBJ1-5; TRBD1 matches 11 bases. Germline-derived CDR1 and CDR2 are SNHLY and FYNNEI. This CDR3 spans 15 amino acids. The J segment lost 6 bases and the V segment lost 6 bases, leaving 7 bases of the junction unmatched. CDR3 sequence reads: CASSSGQGALQPQHF. The CDR3 nucleotides read TGTGCCAGCAGCTCAGGACAGGGGGCTCTTCAGCCCCAGCATTTT.

CDR3 bases: TGTGCCAGCAGCATCCCAGCGACCTACGAGCAGTACTTC. This encodes CASSIPATYEQYF. This rearrangement joins TRBV7-2 to TRBJ2-7, with no clear D. The V gene's germline CDR1 is SGHTA and CDR2 FQGNSA. The CDR3 length is 13 residues. Trimming pared 5 bases from V and 2 bases from J, leaving 10 bases between.

The V and J genes are TRBV21-1 and TRBJ1-5. TRBV21-1 is given as a pseudogene. This CDR3 is built from 19 residues. In DNA form, the CDR3 reads TGTGCCAGCAGCAAACTGGAGACACTACTACCCCGTCGGGCTCAGCCCCAGCATTTT. Its protein is CASSKLETLLPRRAQPQHF.

The table lists this clonotype with a few counts. V gene TRBV20-1 combines with J gene TRBJ1-2, with no clear D. CDR1 DFQATT and CDR2 SNEGSKA come from the germline V gene (reference sequence). CDR3 length: 13 residues. Trimming removed 6 bases from V and 3 bases from J, with 14 bases in between. The CDR3 DNA reads as TGCAGTGCGCCTCTCCACGGGGACTATGGCTACACCTTC. This codes for CSAPLHGDYGYTF.

At least ten counts were recorded for this clonotype. CDR3 sequence: CATPYEQYF. DNA of the CDR3: TGTGCCACCCCATACGAGCAGTACTTC. This rearrangement joins TRBV24-1 to TRBJ2-7, with no clear D. V lost 9 bases to trimming and J lost 4 bases, with 3 bases between them. In germline, CDR1 is KGHDR, CDR2 SFDVKD. The CDR3 extends over 9 amino acids.

This clonotype was detected many times. The V gene is TRBV7-8, the J gene TRBJ1-2, with TRBD1 matching over 9 bases. The V gene's germline CDR1 is SGHVS and CDR2 FQNEAQ. The CDR3 spans 13 residues. The junction had 1 base not matched to a gene; V was cut back by 4 bases and J by 4 bases. The CDR3 nucleotides are TGTGCCAGCAGCTCGGACAGGGGCTATGGCTACACCTTC. Translated, it gives CASSSDRGYGYTF.

This clonotype was seen more than once but under ten times. V usage is TRBV6-1 and J usage is TRBJ1-2; the match to TRBD1 covers 7 bases. Per germline, CDR1 MNHNS and CDR2 SASEGT. With 5 bases clipped from V and 4 bases from J, the junction kept 4 bases outside the gene matches. The CDR3 runs to 13 residues. The CDR3 protein is CASSKTGSYGYTF. In DNA, the CDR3 is TGTGCCAGCAGTAAGACAGGGTCCTATGGCTACACCTTC.

This clonotype came up a few times. The chain uses TRBV20-1 and TRBJ2-5; 9 bases match TRBD2. V trimming: 2 bases; J trimming: 2 bases; junction bases outside the gene matches: 9. CDR1 is DFQATT, CDR2 SNEGSKA, per germline (reference sequence). The CDR3 totals 16 residues. The CDR3 region has the DNA TGCAGTGCTAGAAGCTGGGCTAGCGGGGCTCAAGAGACCCAGTACTTC. Translation: CSARSWASGAQETQYF.

The chain carries TRBV6-6 and TRBJ1-1, with D tentatively TRBD1 (6 bases). The CDR3 has 14 amino acids. CDR1 is MNHNY, CDR2 SVGAGI, per germline (reference sequence). Trimming cost V 6 bases and J 4 bases, with 15 bases left between them. This chain's CDR3 is CASSMTGGTTEAFF. The CDR3 DNA reads TGTGCCAGCAGCATGACAGGTGGGACCACTGAAGCTTTCTTT.

This clonotype was picked up many times. V and J are TRBV19 and TRBJ1-1; D is uncertain. CDR1 is LNHDA and CDR2 is SQIVND in the germline V gene (reference sequence). This CDR3 has 12 amino acids. Trimming shortened V by 7 bases and J by 7 bases, and 13 bases separated the two germline ends. The CDR3 bases are TGTGCCAGTACCACTCATCGGCGTGAAGCTTTCTTT. Its protein product is CASTTHRREAFF.

There are many counts of this clonotype. V gene TRBV15 combines with J gene TRBJ1-1; the match to TRBD1 covers 9 bases. V lost 3 bases to trimming and J lost 4 bases; unmatched junction nucleotides: 3. CDR1 LNHNV and CDR2 YYDKDF come from the germline V gene (reference sequence). This CDR3 is 14 amino acids long. The DNA for the CDR3 is TGTGCCACCAGCAGGGGACAGGGCGGCACTGAAGCTTTCTTT. This translates into CATSRGQGGTEAFF.

This clonotype was detected many times. CDR3 in DNA: TGCAGCGTTGAAGGGGGACAGGGGGTCTCCTACGAGCAGTACTTC. This gives the protein CSVEGGQGVSYEQYF. The chain recombines TRBV29-1 with TRBJ2-7; TRBD1 matches at 11 bases. V was clipped by 1 base and J by 0 bases; unmatched bases: 2. The CDR3 contains 15 residues. CDR1 and CDR2 (germline): SQVTM, ANQGSEA.

This clonotype came up many times. This sequence joins TRBV6-5 and TRBJ2-3; weak D call: TRBD1 (5 bases). V lost 6 bases to trimming and J lost 6 bases, with 7 bases between them. Per germline, CDR1 MNHEY and CDR2 SVGAGI. There are 11 residues in the CDR3. The CDR3 nucleotides are TGTGCCAGCAGCAGGGCCGATACGCAGTATTTT. Protein product: CASSRADTQYF.

Ten or more counts support this clonotype. The chain couples TRBV18 to TRBJ2-7; TRBD1 agrees at 9 bases. The CDR3 runs to 14 residues. CDR1 KGHSH and CDR2 LQKENI come from the germline V gene. J gave up 4 bases and V 3 bases, and 4 bases lay outside the gene matches. CDR3 amino acids: CASSPGTGWYEQYF. DNA of the CDR3: TGTGCCAGCTCACCTGGGACAGGGTGGTACGAGCAGTACTTC.

The genes are TRBV6-1 and TRBJ1-1; TRBD1 might be the D (6 bases). CDR3 length: 16 residues. CDR1 and CDR2 (germline): MNHNS, SASEGT. Trimming shortened V by 2 bases and J by 1 base, and 14 bases separated the two germline ends. The CDR3 loop reads CASSERVGGPNTEAFF. CDR3 nucleotides: TGTGCCAGCAGTGAACGGGTCGGGGGCCCGAACACTGAAGCTTTCTTT.

By sample fraction, this clonotype is medium-sized (0.01 to 0.1%). This chain uses TRBV10-3 with TRBJ2-2; D remains ambiguous. Germline-derived CDR1 and CDR2 are ENHRY and SYGVKD. The CDR3 has 14 residues. Trimming took 4 bases from V and 1 from J, leaving 7 bases between them. The CDR3 DNA sequence: TGTGCCATCAGTGCGGCAGGGAACACCGGGGAGCTGTTTTTT. Translating gives CAISAAGNTGELFF.